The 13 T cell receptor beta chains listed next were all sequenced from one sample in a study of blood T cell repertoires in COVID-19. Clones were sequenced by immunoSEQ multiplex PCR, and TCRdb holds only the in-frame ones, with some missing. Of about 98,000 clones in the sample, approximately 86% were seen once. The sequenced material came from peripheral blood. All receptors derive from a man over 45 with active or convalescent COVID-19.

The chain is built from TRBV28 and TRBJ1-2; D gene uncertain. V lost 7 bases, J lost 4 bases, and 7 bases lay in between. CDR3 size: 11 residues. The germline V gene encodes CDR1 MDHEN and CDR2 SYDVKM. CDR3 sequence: CASTGVYGYTF. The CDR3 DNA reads TGTGCCAGCACCGGGGTCTATGGCTACACCTTC.

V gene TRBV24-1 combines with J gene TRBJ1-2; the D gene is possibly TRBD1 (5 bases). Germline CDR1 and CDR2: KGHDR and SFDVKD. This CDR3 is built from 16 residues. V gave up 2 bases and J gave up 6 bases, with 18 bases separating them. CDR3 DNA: TGTGCCACCAGTGATTCCCGAGACAGAACCTGGGATGGCTACACCTTC. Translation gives CATSDSRDRTWDGYTF.

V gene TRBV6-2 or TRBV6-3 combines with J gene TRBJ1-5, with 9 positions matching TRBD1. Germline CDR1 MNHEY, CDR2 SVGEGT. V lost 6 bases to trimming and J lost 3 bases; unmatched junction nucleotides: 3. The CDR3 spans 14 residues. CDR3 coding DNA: TGTGCCAGCAGCCGGACAGGGGACAATCAGCCCCAGCATTTT. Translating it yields CASSRTGDNQPQHF.

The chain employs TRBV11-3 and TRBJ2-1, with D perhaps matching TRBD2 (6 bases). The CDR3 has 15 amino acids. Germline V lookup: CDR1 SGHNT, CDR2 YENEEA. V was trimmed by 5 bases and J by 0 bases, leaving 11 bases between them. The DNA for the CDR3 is TGTGCCAGCAGCCGTAGCGGTAGCTCCTACAATGAGCAGTTCTTC. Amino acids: CASSRSGSSYNEQFF.

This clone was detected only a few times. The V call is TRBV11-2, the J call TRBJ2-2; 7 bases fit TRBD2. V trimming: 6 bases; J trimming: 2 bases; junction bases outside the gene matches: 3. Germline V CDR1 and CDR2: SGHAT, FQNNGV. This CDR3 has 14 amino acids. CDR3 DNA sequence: TGTGCCAGCAGTCCGGGACTAAACACCGGGGAGCTGTTTTTT. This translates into CASSPGLNTGELFF.

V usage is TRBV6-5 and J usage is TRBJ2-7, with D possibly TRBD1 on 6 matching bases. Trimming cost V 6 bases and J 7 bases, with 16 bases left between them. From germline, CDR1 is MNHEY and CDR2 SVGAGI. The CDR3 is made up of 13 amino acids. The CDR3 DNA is TGTGCCAGCAGAGCACAGGGAGTCGGGGAGCAGTACGTC. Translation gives CASRAQGVGEQYV.

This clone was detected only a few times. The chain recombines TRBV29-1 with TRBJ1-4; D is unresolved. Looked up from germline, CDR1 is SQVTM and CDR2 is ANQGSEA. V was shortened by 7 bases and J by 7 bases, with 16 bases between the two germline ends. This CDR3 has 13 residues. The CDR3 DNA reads TGCAGCGCAAGGGCCCGGGAAGGTGAAAAACTGTTTTTT. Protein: CSARAREGEKLFF.

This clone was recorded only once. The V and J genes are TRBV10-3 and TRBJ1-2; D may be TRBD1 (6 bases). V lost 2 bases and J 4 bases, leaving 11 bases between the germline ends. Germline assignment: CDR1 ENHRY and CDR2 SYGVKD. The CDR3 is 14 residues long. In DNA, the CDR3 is TGTGCCATCAGTGAGGCAGGGGAGTTCTATGGCTACACCTTC. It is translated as CAISEAGEFYGYTF.

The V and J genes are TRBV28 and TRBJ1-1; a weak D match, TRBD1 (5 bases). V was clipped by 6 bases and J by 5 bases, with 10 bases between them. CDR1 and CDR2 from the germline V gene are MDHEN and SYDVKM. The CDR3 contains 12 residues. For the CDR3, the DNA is TGTGCCAGCAGGGGGGGTTGGACTGAAGCTTTCTTT. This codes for CASRGGWTEAFF.

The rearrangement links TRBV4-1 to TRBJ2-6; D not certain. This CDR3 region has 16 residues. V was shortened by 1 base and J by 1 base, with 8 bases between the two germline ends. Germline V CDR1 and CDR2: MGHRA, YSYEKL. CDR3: CASSQVRKSGANVLTF. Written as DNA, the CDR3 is TGCGCCAGCAGCCAAGTGCGAAAATCTGGGGCCAACGTCCTGACTTTC.

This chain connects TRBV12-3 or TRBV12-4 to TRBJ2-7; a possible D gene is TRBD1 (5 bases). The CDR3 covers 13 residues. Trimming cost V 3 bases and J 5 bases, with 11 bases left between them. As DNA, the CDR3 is TGTGCCAGCAGTTTGTTTCAGGGCCACGAGCAGTACTTC. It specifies CASSLFQGHEQYF.

DNA of the CDR3: TGTGCCAGCAGCTATACGGGGGGCTCTGGTGGCTACACCTTC. Its protein is CASSYTGGSGGYTF. This sequence joins TRBV13 and TRBJ1-2; D is perhaps TRBD1 (6 bases). This CDR3 has 14 amino acids. Germline V gene sequence: CDR1 PRHDT, CDR2 FYEKMQ (reference sequence). Between the trimmed V and J ends, which lost 4 bases and 7 bases, there was a span of 16 bases.

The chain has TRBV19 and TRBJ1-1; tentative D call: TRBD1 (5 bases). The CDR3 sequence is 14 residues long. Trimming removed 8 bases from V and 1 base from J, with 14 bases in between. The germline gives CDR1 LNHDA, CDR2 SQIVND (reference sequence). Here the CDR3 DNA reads TGTGCCAGTGTCCGTGGGGGGAAGAACACTGAAGCTTTCTTT. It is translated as CASVRGGKNTEAFF.